The present T cell receptor (beta chain) was sequenced within a study of T cell clonotyping in hematopoietic cell transplantation. Study findings and constraints: Without cell sorting, CD4 versus CD8 contributions remain unresolved. Pathologically expanded recipient clonotypes increased progressively from day 30 to day 180 as diversity fell. Graft donor and pretransplant recipient Inverse Simpson Index values predicted broader posttransplant TCR diversity.

The table came from immunoSEQ multiplex PCR; TCRdb's copy has only in-frame clones and leaves some out. The sample comprises about 9,700 clones, over 75% of which are singletons, and about 15% rests with the top ten. In regard to this clone: Its antigen is as yet unknown.

The ends lost 2 bases at V and 4 bases at J; junction bases unmatched: 7. This CDR3 region has 16 residues. Germline V gene sequence: CDR1 SGDLS, CDR2 YYNGEE. Recipient blood drawn about 28 days pretransplant and days 30, 100, 180 after. The sequence was obtained from a male patient aged 35-50 years who had an allogeneic stem cell transplant from a related donor, so the T cells may come from the graft donor. Some clones in this sample may be carry-over from other donors' samples. The chain combines TRBV9 with TRBJ2-2, with 8 bases aligning to TRBD2. The sequencing here drew on PBMCs, taken 180 days after allogeneic stem cell transplant. The CDR3 sequence is CASSVGGGGLTGELFF. CDR3 bases: TGTGCCAGCAGCGTCGGAGGCGGGGGGCTCACCGGGGAGCTGTTTTTT.